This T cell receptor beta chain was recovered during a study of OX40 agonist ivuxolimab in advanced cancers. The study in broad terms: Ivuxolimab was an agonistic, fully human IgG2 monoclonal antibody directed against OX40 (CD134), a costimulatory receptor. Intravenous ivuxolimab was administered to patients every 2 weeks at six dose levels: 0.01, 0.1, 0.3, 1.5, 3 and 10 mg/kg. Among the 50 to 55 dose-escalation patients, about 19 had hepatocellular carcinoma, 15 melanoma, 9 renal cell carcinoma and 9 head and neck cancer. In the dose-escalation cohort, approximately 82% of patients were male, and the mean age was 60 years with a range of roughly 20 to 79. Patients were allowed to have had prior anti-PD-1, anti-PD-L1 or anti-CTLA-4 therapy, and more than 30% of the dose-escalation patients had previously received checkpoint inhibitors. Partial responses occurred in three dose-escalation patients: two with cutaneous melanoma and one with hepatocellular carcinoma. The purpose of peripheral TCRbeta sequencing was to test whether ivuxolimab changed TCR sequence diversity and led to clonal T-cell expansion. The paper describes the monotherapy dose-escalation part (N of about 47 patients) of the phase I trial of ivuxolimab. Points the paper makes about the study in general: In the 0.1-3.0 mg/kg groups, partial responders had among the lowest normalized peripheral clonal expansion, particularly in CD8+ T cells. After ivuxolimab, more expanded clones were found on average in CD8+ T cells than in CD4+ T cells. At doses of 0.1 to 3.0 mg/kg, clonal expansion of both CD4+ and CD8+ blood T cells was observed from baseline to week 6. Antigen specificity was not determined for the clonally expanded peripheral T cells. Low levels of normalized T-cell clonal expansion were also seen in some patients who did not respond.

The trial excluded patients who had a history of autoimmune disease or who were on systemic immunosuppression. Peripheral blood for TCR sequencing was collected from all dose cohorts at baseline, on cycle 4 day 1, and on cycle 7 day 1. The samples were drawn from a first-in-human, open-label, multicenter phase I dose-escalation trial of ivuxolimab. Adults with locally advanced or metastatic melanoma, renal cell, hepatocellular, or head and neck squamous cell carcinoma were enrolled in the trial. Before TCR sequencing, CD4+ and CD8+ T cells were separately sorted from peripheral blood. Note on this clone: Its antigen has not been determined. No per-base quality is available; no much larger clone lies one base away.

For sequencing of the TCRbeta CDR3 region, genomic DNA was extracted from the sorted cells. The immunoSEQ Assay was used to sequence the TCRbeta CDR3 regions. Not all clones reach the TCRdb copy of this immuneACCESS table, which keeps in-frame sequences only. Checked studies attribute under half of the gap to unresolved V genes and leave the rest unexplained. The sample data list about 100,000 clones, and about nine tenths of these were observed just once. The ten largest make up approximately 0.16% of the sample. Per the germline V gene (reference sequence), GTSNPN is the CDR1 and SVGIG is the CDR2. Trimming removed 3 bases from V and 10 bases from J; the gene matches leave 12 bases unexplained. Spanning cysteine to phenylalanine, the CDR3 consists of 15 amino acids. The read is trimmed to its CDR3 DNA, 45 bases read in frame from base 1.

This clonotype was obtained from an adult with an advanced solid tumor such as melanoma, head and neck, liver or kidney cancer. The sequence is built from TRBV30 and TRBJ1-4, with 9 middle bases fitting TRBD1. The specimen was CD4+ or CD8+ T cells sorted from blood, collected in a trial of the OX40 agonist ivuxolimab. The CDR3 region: CAWRTGGTLVGKLFF. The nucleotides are TGTGCCTGGAGGACAGGGGGAACCCTGGTTGGAAAACTGTTTTTT. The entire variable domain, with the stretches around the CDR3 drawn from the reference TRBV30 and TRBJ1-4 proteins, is SQTIHQWPATLVQPVGSPLSLECTVEGTSNPNLYWYRQAAGRGLQLLFYSVGIGQISSEVPQNLSASRPQDRQFILSSKKLLLSDSGFYLCAWRTGGTLVGKLFFGSGTQLSVL.